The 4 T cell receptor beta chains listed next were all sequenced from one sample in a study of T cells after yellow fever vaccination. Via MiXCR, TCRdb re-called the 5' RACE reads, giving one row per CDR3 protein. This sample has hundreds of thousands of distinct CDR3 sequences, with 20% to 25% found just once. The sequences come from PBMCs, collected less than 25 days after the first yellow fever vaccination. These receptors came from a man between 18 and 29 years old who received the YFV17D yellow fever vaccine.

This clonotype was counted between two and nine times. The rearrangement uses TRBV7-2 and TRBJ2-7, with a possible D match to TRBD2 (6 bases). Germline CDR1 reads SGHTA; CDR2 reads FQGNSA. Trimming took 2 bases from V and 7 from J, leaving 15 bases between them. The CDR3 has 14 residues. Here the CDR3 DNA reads TGTGCCAGCAGCTTACATGGGGACTCCGTAGAGCAGTACTTC. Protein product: CASSLHGDSVEQYF.

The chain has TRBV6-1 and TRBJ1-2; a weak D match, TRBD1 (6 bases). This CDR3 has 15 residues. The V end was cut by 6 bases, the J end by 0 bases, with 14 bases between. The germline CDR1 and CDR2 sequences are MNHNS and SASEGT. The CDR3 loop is CASRPPGEANYGYTF. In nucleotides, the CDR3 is TGTGCCAGCAGGCCCCCAGGGGAAGCTAACTATGGCTACACCTTC.

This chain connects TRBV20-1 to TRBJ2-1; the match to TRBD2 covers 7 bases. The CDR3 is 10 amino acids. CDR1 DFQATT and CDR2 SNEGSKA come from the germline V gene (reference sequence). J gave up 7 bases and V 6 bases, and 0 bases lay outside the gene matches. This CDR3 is CSAGGNEQFF. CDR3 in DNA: TGCAGTGCGGGGGGGAATGAGCAGTTCTTC.

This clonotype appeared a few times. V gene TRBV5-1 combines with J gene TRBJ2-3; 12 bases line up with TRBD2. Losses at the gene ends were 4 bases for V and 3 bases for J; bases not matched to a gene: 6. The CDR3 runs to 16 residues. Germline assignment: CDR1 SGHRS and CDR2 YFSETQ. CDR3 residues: CASSGDTSGGTDTQYF. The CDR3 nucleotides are TGCGCCAGCAGCGGCGACACTAGCGGGGGGACAGATACGCAGTATTTT.